The rows below give T cell receptor beta chains drawn from one sample of a study of blood T cell repertoires in COVID-19. Only in-frame clones appear in the TCRdb table, and some are missing; sequencing was by immunoSEQ multiplex PCR. The repertoire holds some 270,000 clones, with 86% as singletons. The sample taken for sequencing was peripheral blood. The receptors were sampled from a man aged 35 to 55 with active or convalescent COVID-19. Both conserved end residues are trimmed from each CDR3.

V gene	J gene	CDR3 protein
TRBV30	TRBJ2-3	AWSAGVSTDTQY
TRBV25-1	TRBJ2-5	ASSAPSGSQETQY
TRBV29-1	TRBJ1-1	RAMLDSMNTEAF
TRBV18	TRBJ2-5	ASSPGKTQY
TRBV11-2	TRBJ2-7	ASSLDRTASYEQY
TRBV4-1	TRBJ1-1	ASSRGGDTEAF
TRBV2	TRBJ1-3	ASMGDRTHRDTIY
TRBV6-5	TRBJ2-1	ATLRAASDNEQF
TRBV2	TRBJ1-1	ASCKEGLGGKNTEAF
TRBV29-1	TRBJ2-1	SGREGGVYNEQF
TRBV7-9	TRBJ2-7	ASRGQSYEQY
TRBV12-5	TRBJ2-7	ASGFLLGTGAYEQY
TRBV12-5	TRBJ2-1	ASGPSSGLGEF
TRBV30	TRBJ2-7	ACKAGQTYGQY
TRBV11-3	TRBJ2-1	ASSPSGSGSYSYNEQF
TRBV19	TRBJ1-3	ASSIWTGNGNTIY
TRBV3-1/TRBV3-2	TRBJ1-1	ASSHGRNTEAF
TRBV28	TRBJ1-6	ASSSPPGQAVSPLH
TRBV27	TRBJ2-7	ASSSASGRTYEQY
TRBV11-2	TRBJ1-5	ASSPQEGFPSNQPQH
TRBV5-5	TRBJ2-7	ASSLGQYEQY
TRBV11-2	TRBJ1-2	ASSFLRDRGGYT
TRBV9	TRBJ1-1	ASNGGHMNTEAF
TRBV30	TRBJ1-5	ACPRILGLPQH
TRBV28	TRBJ2-7	VTKQSAAYEQY
TRBV4-1	TRBJ2-5	ASSRQDRADETQY
TRBV9	TRBJ1-1	ASSVGDGEGTEAF
TRBV30	TRBJ2-7	AWGGTGSFYEQY
TRBV14	TRBJ2-1	ASSHREGGYNEQF
TRBV10-2	TRBJ2-7	ASSPSGGSEQY
TRBV5-1	TRBJ2-7	ASSTTGTGENEQY
TRBV27	TRBJ2-7	ASSLAGTGYEQY
TRBV19	TRBJ1-4	ASSLAGAWGVGEKLF
TRBV9	TRBJ2-2	ASSAYRALENTGELF
TRBV24-1	TRBJ1-6	ATSDGQVLNSPLH
TRBV29-1	TRBJ2-7	SAVKGSASYEQY
TRBV13	TRBJ2-7	ASSLSGMGEQY
TRBV9	TRBJ2-1	ASSVGLASTIKQF
TRBV7-9	TRBJ2-2	ASSLARWGSPGELF
TRBV5-1	TRBJ1-1	ASTMTGTEAF
TRBV25-1	TRBJ1-2	ASSELGTAYGYT
TRBV10-1	TRBJ2-2	ASSETHRTSGGWNTGELF
TRBV4-2	TRBJ1-1	ASSQVGTGLNTEAF
TRBV28	TRBJ1-5	ASSLGRYNQPQH
TRBV19	TRBJ1-3	ASDLRGGSGNTIY
TRBV6-5	TRBJ2-3	ASSYAGDPSTDTQY
TRBV7-9	TRBJ2-7	ASSTAERPLEQY
TRBV30	TRBJ1-5	AWSVAQSQPQH
TRBV9	TRBJ2-1	ASSVGGGTNWQF
TRBV6-1	TRBJ1-4	ASSEEQFNEKLF
TRBV5-4	TRBJ2-7	ASSPSWATTYEQY